Listed below are T cell receptor beta chains from one sample, sequenced in a study of shared clonotypes between healthy human individuals. TCRdb's table, derived via immunoSEQ multiplex PCR, lists solely in-frame clones and lacks some. Here the sample spans about 2.1 million clones, roughly 95% being singletons. Sequencing input: naive CD8+ T cells from PBMCs. These receptors all come from a man between 18 and 35 years old in good health. Some clones in this sample may be carry-over from other donors' samples. Each CDR3 is given without its conserved first and last residue. The order of the fields is J gene, V gene, CDR3 protein.

j_gene: TRBJ1-1; v_gene: TRBV25-1; CDR3aa: ASSRGLNTEAF
j_gene: TRBJ2-7; v_gene: TRBV6-6; CDR3aa: ASRVTGGYEQY
j_gene: TRBJ1-1; v_gene: TRBV7-9; CDR3aa: ASSQESREAF
j_gene: TRBJ1-5; v_gene: TRBV27; CDR3aa: ASREGVVGNQPQH
j_gene: TRBJ1-1; v_gene: TRBV27; CDR3aa: ASSLSPGTANTEAF
j_gene: TRBJ1-2; v_gene: TRBV6-5; CDR3aa: ASSYSITTVDGYT
j_gene: TRBJ2-7; v_gene: TRBV7-9; CDR3aa: ATRTGNSYEQY
j_gene: TRBJ1-1; v_gene: TRBV5-1; CDR3aa: ASSFRFGPRGTEAF
j_gene: TRBJ1-5; v_gene: TRBV19; CDR3aa: ASTPLGGNQPQH
j_gene: TRBJ1-4; v_gene: TRBV10-3; CDR3aa: AISEGTGFANEKLF
j_gene: TRBJ2-3; v_gene: TRBV2; CDR3aa: ASSELPDTQY
j_gene: TRBJ1-5; v_gene: TRBV19; CDR3aa: ASKFSGYQPQH
j_gene: TRBJ2-5; v_gene: TRBV27; CDR3aa: ASSLMAGNAETQY
j_gene: TRBJ2-7; v_gene: TRBV28; CDR3aa: ASSSNPGRGPNEQY
j_gene: TRBJ2-7; v_gene: TRBV7-9; CDR3aa: ASSLADSYEQY
j_gene: TRBJ2-3; v_gene: TRBV4-3; CDR3aa: ASSQEVSRSSLVTQY
j_gene: TRBJ2-3; v_gene: TRBV25-1; CDR3aa: ASRGTGFSADTQY
j_gene: TRBJ2-1; v_gene: TRBV7-9; CDR3aa: ASSSNRDRVNNEQF
j_gene: TRBJ2-7; v_gene: TRBV5-1; CDR3aa: ASTLWSGNSYEQY
j_gene: TRBJ2-7; v_gene: TRBV21-1; CDR3aa: ASSYPGPRLEQY
j_gene: TRBJ1-1; v_gene: TRBV9; CDR3aa: ASSEGPDEDTEAF
j_gene: TRBJ1-2; v_gene: TRBV11-2; CDR3aa: ASSLGSSAIGYT
j_gene: TRBJ1-2; v_gene: TRBV28; CDR3aa: ASSFVNSNYGYT
j_gene: TRBJ2-7; v_gene: TRBV27; CDR3aa: ASSLLLGGGRGSYEQY
j_gene: TRBJ2-7; v_gene: TRBV7-9; CDR3aa: ASSSSGTGRYYEQY
j_gene: TRBJ1-2; v_gene: TRBV6-6; CDR3aa: ASSHQGDYGYT
j_gene: TRBJ2-5; v_gene: TRBV11-2; CDR3aa: ASSLPGGRETQY
j_gene: TRBJ2-7; v_gene: TRBV18; CDR3aa: ASSPGPGQGVYEQY
j_gene: TRBJ1-2; v_gene: TRBV27; CDR3aa: ASSLSGTGGEGYT
j_gene: TRBJ2-2; v_gene: TRBV9; CDR3aa: ASSVRYADLPTGELF
j_gene: TRBJ2-6; v_gene: TRBV23-1; CDR3aa: ASSQSRGPNSGANVLT
j_gene: TRBJ1-3; v_gene: TRBV16; CDR3aa: ASSFDSNSGNTIY